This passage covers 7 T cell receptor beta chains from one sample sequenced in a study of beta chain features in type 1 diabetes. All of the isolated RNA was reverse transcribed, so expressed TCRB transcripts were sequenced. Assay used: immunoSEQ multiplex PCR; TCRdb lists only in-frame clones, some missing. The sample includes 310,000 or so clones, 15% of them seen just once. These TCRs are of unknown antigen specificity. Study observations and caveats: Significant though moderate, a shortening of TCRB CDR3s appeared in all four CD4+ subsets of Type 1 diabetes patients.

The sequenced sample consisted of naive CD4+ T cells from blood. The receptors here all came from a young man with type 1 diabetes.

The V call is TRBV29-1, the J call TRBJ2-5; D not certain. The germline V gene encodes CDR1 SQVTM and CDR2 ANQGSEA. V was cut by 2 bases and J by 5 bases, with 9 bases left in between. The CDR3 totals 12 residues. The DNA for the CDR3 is TGCAGCGTTGAACAAACCGGGGAGACCCAGTACTTC. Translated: CSVEQTGETQYF.

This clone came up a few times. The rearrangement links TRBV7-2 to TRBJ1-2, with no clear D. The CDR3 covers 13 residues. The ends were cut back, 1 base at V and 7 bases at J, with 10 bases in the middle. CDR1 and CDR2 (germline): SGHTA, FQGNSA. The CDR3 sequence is CASSLVLAGGYTF. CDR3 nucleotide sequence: TGTGCCAGCAGCTTAGTCCTGGCAGGTGGCTACACCTTC.

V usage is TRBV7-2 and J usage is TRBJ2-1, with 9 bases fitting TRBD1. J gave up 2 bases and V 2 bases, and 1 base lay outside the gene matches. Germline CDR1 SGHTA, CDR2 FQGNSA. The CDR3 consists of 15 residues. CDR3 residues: CASSLYRGPYNEQFF. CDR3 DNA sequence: TGTGCCAGCAGCTTATACAGGGGGCCCTACAATGAGCAGTTCTTC.

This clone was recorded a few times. CDR3 DNA sequence: TGTGCCAGCAGCTTGGAGGGAAACGGGGGCTATGGCTACACCTTC. Translation: CASSLEGNGGYGYTF. The V gene is TRBV5-4, the J gene TRBJ1-2; tentatively, D is TRBD1 (5 bases). Germline CDR1 reads SGHNT; CDR2 reads YYREEE (reference sequence). The CDR3 has 15 residues. Trimming removed 0 bases from V and 4 bases from J, with 13 bases in between.

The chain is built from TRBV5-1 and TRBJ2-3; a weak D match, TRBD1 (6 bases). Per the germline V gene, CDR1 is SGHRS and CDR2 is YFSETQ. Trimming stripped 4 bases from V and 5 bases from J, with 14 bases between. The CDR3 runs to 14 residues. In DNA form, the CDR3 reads TGCGCCAGCAGCCAACAGGGTGGAGAAGATACGCAGTATTTT. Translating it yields CASSQQGGEDTQYF.

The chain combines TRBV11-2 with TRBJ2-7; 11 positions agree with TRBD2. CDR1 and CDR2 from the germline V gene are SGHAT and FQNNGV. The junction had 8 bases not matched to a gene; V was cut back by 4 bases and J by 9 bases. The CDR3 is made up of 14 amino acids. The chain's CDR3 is CASSSRGTSGRQYF. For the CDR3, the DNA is TGTGCCAGCAGCTCTCGAGGGACTAGCGGCAGGCAGTACTTC. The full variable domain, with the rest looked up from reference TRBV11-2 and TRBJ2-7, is EAGVAQSPRYKIIEKRQSVAFWCNPISGHATLYWYQQILGQGPKLLIQFQNNGVVDDSQLPKDRFSAERLKGVDSTLKIQPAKLEDSAVYLCASSSRGTSGRQYFGPGTRLTVT.

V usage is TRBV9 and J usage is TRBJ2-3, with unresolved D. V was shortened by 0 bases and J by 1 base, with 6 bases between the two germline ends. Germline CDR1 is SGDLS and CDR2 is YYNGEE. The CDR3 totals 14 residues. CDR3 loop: CASSVGEGTDTQYF. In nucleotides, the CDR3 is TGTGCCAGCAGCGTAGGCGAGGGCACAGATACGCAGTATTTT.